This T cell receptor (beta chain) was sequenced during a study of control samples from healthy donors and cancer patients. There are 11 residues in the CDR3. Between the trimmed V and J ends, which lost 5 bases and 3 bases, there was a span of 5 bases. In germline, CDR1 is SGHAT, CDR2 FQNNGV. Produced via immunoSEQ multiplex PCR; TCRdb's table is partial and in-frame only. The sample lists 100,000 or so clones; approximately 91% were seen once. Input material: blood. The chain links TRBV11-2 to TRBJ2-7; D unresolved. The clonotype originates from a woman aged 25 to 39 in good health. DNA of the CDR3: TGTGCCAGCAGCGCCGTCTACGAGCAGTACTTC. Its protein is CASSAVYEQYF.